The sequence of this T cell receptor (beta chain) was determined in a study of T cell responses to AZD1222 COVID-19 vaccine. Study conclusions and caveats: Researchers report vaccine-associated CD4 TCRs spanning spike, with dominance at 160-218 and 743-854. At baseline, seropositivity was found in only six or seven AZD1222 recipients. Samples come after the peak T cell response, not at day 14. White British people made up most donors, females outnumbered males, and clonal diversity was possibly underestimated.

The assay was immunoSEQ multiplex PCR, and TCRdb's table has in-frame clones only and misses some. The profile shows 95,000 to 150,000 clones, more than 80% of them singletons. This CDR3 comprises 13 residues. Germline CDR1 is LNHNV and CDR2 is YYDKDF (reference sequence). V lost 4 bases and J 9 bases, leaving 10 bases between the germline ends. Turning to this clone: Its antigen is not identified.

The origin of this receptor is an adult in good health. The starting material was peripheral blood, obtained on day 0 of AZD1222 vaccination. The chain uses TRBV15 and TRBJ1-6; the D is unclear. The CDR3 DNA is TGTGCCACCAGCAACCCTGGAGGTTCACCCCTCCACTTT. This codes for CATSNPGGSPLHF.